This section outlines one T cell receptor (beta chain) sequence together with its context. The sample belongs to a study of cytomegalovirus exposure and HLA in healthy donors. V lost 0 bases and J lost 1, with 15 bases in between. Germline V gives CDR1 PRHDT, CDR2 FYEKMQ (reference sequence). The CDR3 loop spans 17 amino acids. TCRdb keeps only in-frame clones here, not all; method: immunoSEQ multiplex PCR. The table records fewer than 300,000 clones, 70% to 90% of them present only once. Sequenced sample: PBMCs. The sequence derives from a woman between 18 and 29 years old in good health and CMV-seronegative. The chain employs TRBV13 and TRBJ2-5; possibly TRBD2 for D (6 bases). CDR3 in amino acids: CASSLGSVGLSQETQYF. The CDR3 bases are TGTGCCAGCAGCTTAGGCTCCGTGGGACTGTCCCAAGAGACCCAGTACTTC.